The T cell receptor beta chain under discussion was sequenced for a study of identifying expanded T cells in peripheral blood. Assay: immunoSEQ multiplex PCR; the TCRdb copy retains only in-frame clones and omits some. The profile shows roughly 96,000 clones, over 75% of them singletons. The CDR3 covers 16 residues. V dropped 4 bases and J dropped 2 bases, with 14 bases sitting between them. The receptor was isolated from a person between 18 and 70 years old in good health. The chain combines TRBV23-1 with TRBJ2-2; D is possibly TRBD2 (7 bases). TRBV23-1 is filed as an ORF, its function uncertain. The sample consisted of blood. The CDR3 reads CASSRRGPINTGELFF. The DNA of the CDR3 is TGCGCCAGCAGTCGGCGGGGGCCCATTAACACCGGGGAGCTGTTTTTT.